This T cell receptor beta chain stems from a study of cytomegalovirus exposure and HLA in healthy donors (dated by TCRdb to the late 2010s). Regarding the study in general: The roughly 670 repertoires of the first cohort and the 120 or so validation repertoires were produced on the same platform, according to a later analysis. The study aimed to test whether signatures of past pathogen exposure could be identified by cataloging public T cell receptors. Besides the first cohort of approximately 670 subjects, a separate validation cohort made up of about 120 different subjects was used. To predict cytomegalovirus infection status, the study brought together high-throughput TCR immunosequencing, statistical association of individual TCRs with disease status, and machine learning. Findings and caveats that apply to the study as a whole: A total of some 180 TCR beta chains were listed by the study as associated with cytomegalovirus. In vitro tests confirmed that three of the cytomegalovirus-associated TCR beta chains recognize cytomegalovirus antigens. The authors suggested that the approach could potentially be generalized to other disease states and immunological phenotypes. In both the original and validation cohorts, the classifier was reported to diagnose cytomegalovirus status with high specificity and sensitivity. A later analysis found that TCRs clustered in the first cohort also tended to co-occur in the roughly 120 validation repertoires, with 90% to 95% of cluster scores above 0. While some public TCRs were present in many individuals, most TCR sequences turned up only very rarely across donors. All 120 or so repertoires were used to score co-occurrence in the validation cohort in a later analysis, because that analysis had no HLA typing for the cohort.

Receptor libraries were prepared by the immunoSEQ multiplex PCR assay. Regarding the original processing steps: A statistical classification framework was built for diagnosing cytomegalovirus status from the catalog of TCR beta chain sequences. TCRdb limited this immuneACCESS table to in-frame rearrangements with V and J called. A share of clones is missing; checked studies link under half to unresolved V genes, and the rest is unexplained. The V and J calls and clone size are taken from that table; D and trimming were inferred from the DNA. This sample comprises fewer than 200,000 clones, roughly 90% of them detected only once. About a tenth of the sample is taken by the ten largest. The donors belonged to the validation cohort of roughly 120 subjects, which was separate from the approximately 660-subject first cohort. Counted from cysteine to phenylalanine, this CDR3 has 18 amino acids. Only the CDR3 portion is preserved as DNA: 54 bases, with reading frame beginning at the first base. The germline V gene supplies CDR1 SGHVS and CDR2 FQNEAQ. The germline V and J ends show losses of 3 bases and 0 bases respectively, and no gene match explains 9 bases of the junction.

As regards this clone: Its recognized antigen is unknown. Base qualities are not recorded, but no much larger clone differs from it by a single base.

The V and J genes are TRBV7-8 and TRBJ2-1, with 9 bases matching TRBD2. The sequenced material came from PBMCs. This receptor was identified in a young woman in good health and CMV-seropositive. The nucleotides read TGTGCCAGCAGCTTCCACGGCGATAGCGGGAGCTCCTACAATGAGCAGTTCTTC. This translates into CASSFHGDSGSSYNEQFF.